The T cell receptor (beta chain) described here comes from a study of T-cell memory formation after mild COVID-19. On the study more broadly: Largely donor-specific TCR clusters were found.

5'RACE primed from the constant segment yielded TCR alpha and TCR beta cDNA libraries bearing sample barcodes and UMIs. TCRdb reprocessed the 5' RACE reads via MiXCR and lists one record per CDR3 protein. The table lists under 400,000 distinct CDR3 sequences, 21% of them singletons, with under 15% in the top ten. Germline CDR1 GTSNPN, CDR2 SVGIG (reference sequence). The ends were cut back, 5 bases at V and 0 bases at J, with 12 bases in the middle. The CDR3 runs to 14 residues. Whole-study results and caveats: Unconfirmed was the SARS-CoV-2 specificity of second-wave clones that peaked on day 37. Contracting CD4+ clones were located mainly in CM and EM, and CD8+ clones in EMRA.

Comment on this clonotype: Antigen unknown.

The TCR was taken from an adult woman who had mild COVID-19 (a few samples of this study predate the infection). Cell type and time point are not known. The J gene is TRBJ2-3, the V gene TRBV30; perhaps TRBD2 as D (5 bases). The sample was PBMCs or a T cell subset sorted from them (not recorded which). CDR3 amino acids: CAWFGGSSTDTQYF. The DNA of the CDR3 is TGTGCCTGGTTCGGCGGGTCCAGCACAGATACGCAGTATTTT.